These T cell receptor beta chains were read from a single sample in a study of PD-1 blockade in classical Hodgkin lymphoma. Only in-frame clones appear in the TCRdb table, and some are missing; sequencing was by immunoSEQ multiplex PCR. The sample lists over 20,000 clones, around nine tenths seen once, with roughly 7% in the top ten. Material for sequencing was CD8+ T cells from blood. Every receptor here comes from a human donor with classical Hodgkin lymphoma. Each CDR3 is given with its conserved first and last residue. A D gene is named only where the DNA matches it firmly. Size values are once, few and many counts, or a class for expanded clones, and some rows have none.

>TRBJ1-2|TRBV5-8|NA|NA
CASSLGQQGYGYTF
TGTGCCAGCAGCTTGGGACAGCAAGGCTATGGCTACACCTTC
>TRBJ2-1|TRBV15|NA|NA
CATNLDGIRLNEQFF
TGTGCCACCAATCTCGACGGGATCAGGCTAAATGAGCAGTTCTTC
>TRBJ2-3|TRBV4-1|TRBD2|NA
CASSQLSGGASDTQYF
TGCGCCAGCAGCCAACTTAGCGGGGGGGCCTCAGATACGCAGTATTTT
>TRBJ2-7|TRBV30|TRBD1|NA
CAWEQRQGAYEQYF
TGTGCCTGGGAACAAAGGCAGGGGGCCTACGAGCAGTACTTC
>TRBJ2-1|TRBV7-9|NA|few
CASSLSDEQFF
TGTGCCAGCAGCTTGAGCGATGAGCAGTTCTTC
>TRBJ1-1|TRBV19|TRBD1|NA
CASSINRGGTEAFF
TGTGCCAGTAGTATAAACAGGGGAGGGACTGAAGCTTTCTTT
>TRBJ1-5|TRBV6-6|NA|NA
CASSFRGTGNQPQHF
TGTGCCAGCAGTTTTCGGGGAACGGGCAATCAGCCCCAGCATTTT
>TRBJ1-1|TRBV19|TRBD1|NA
CATLLRTGENLVAFF
TGTGCCACCCTTTTAAGGACAGGGGAAAACTTGGTAGCTTTCTTT
>TRBJ1-3|TRBV10-3|TRBD1|NA
CAIRLIGTGPGNTIYF
TGTGCCATCAGATTGATCGGGACAGGGCCTGGAAACACCATATATTTT
>TRBJ1-6|TRBV7-9|NA|NA
CASSWQGSLNSPLHF
TGTGCCAGCAGCTGGCAGGGCTCCCTAAATTCACCCCTCCACTTT
>TRBJ2-5|TRBV10-3|TRBD1|NA
CAISESRQGMGETQYF
TGTGCCATCAGTGAGTCGAGACAGGGAATGGGGGAGACCCAGTACTTC
>TRBJ2-1|TRBV7-9|TRBD1|few
CASSMGQWDEQFF
TGTGCCAGCAGCATGGGACAGTGGGATGAGCAGTTCTTC
>TRBJ2-3|TRBV7-2|NA|NA
CASSLRDLQTTDTQYF
TGTGCCAGCAGCTTACGGGACTTACAAACCACAGATACGCAGTATTTT
>TRBJ1-2|TRBV29-1|NA|NA
CSVEGVQNYGYTF
TGCAGCGTTGAAGGGGTTCAGAACTATGGCTACACCTTC
>TRBJ2-5|TRBV5-4|NA|once
CASSRTDSEPETQYF
TGTGCCAGCAGCCGGACAGACTCGGAACCGGAGACCCAGTACTTC
>TRBJ2-7|TRBV7-9|TRBD1|NA
CASSPNPGQGRYEQYF
TGTGCCAGCAGCCCCAATCCGGGACAGGGGAGGTACGAGCAGTACTTC
>TRBJ2-2|TRBV28|NA|NA
CASSSDRNTGELFF
TGTGCCAGCAGTTCTGACAGGAACACCGGGGAGCTGTTTTTT
>TRBJ1-1|TRBV6-5|TRBD1|NA
CASSLGQGSEAFF
TGTGCCAGCAGTTTGGGACAGGGGTCTGAGGCTTTCTTT
>TRBJ1-2|TRBV5-1|TRBD1|NA
CASSYSLTGDNYGYTF
TGCGCCAGCAGCTACTCACTCACAGGGGATAACTATGGCTACACCTTC
>TRBJ2-3|TRBV4-2|TRBD2|NA
CASSQAGGSTDTQYF
TGTGCCAGCAGCCAAGCGGGGGGGTCCACAGATACGCAGTATTTT
>TRBJ1-1|TRBV25-1|TRBD1|NA
CASSTGESDTEAFF
TGTGCCAGTTCTACAGGGGAATCGGACACTGAAGCTTTCTTT
>TRBJ1-2|TRBV6-1|NA|NA
CASSEGGTPNYGYTF
TGTGCCAGCAGTGAAGGTGGGACTCCTAACTATGGCTACACCTTC
>TRBJ1-5|TRBV6-1|TRBD1|NA
CASNPTGSNQPQHF
TGTGCCAGCAACCCGACAGGGAGCAATCAGCCCCAGCATTTT
>TRBJ1-4|TRBV28|TRBD1|NA
CASSESGGGKLFF
TGTGCCAGCAGTGAGTCAGGGGGCGGGAAACTGTTTTTT
>TRBJ2-7|TRBV29-1|TRBD2|NA
CSVVPGLAGVGSYEQYF
TGCAGCGTCGTGCCGGGACTAGCGGGAGTTGGGTCCTACGAGCAGTACTTC
>TRBJ2-7|TRBV11-2|NA|NA
CASRSSWGYEQYF
TGTGCCAGCAGATCATCCTGGGGATACGAGCAGTACTTC